Described below is a single T cell receptor beta chain sequence and its context. As yet, its antigen is unknown. The entry originates in a study of cytomegalovirus exposure and HLA in healthy donors. Study in general: The study's early data release held tens of millions of unique TCRs from HLA-typed donors. The study, taken as a whole, reports: It was likely that a cluster of highly shared sequence variants was a sequencing artifact. Among TCR beta chains, those listed as cytomegalovirus-associated numbered some 170. V- and J-gene trimming in TCR beta was tied to a missense DCLRE1C variant by an analysis performed later.

The PCR employed 60 Vbeta primers together with 13 Jbeta primers. Profiled with immunoSEQ multiplex PCR; TCRdb holds only in-frame clones, not every one. The sample is made up of roughly 220,000 clones, and the top ten hold about 1% of it. The CDR3 consists of 14 residues. Germline V lookup: CDR1 SGHNT, CDR2 YYREEE (reference sequence). The ends lost 3 bases at V and 0 bases at J; junction bases unmatched: 2. This receptor was identified in a girl aged 2 to 9 in good health and CMV-seropositive. The sequencing input was PBMCs. The chain carries TRBV5-4 and TRBJ1-1; 7 nucleotides agree with TRBD1. The CDR3 sequence is CASSWDSVNTEAFF. CDR3 nucleotides: TGTGCCAGCAGCTGGGACAGCGTGAACACTGAAGCTTTCTTT.